The 29 T cell receptor beta chains in this list originate from one sample, sequenced in a study of blood T cell repertoires in COVID-19. Profiling relied on immunoSEQ multiplex PCR, and the TCRdb table lists in-frame clones only, not all of them. The table has about 380,000 clones, 85% seen once. Sequencing used peripheral blood. These TCRs come from a woman younger than 35 with acute or convalescent COVID-19.

This chain links TRBV10-3 with TRBJ1-6; TRBD1 matches at 10 bases. V was pared by 0 bases and J by 7 bases, with 3 bases of the junction left unmatched. In germline, CDR1 is ENHRY, CDR2 SYGVKD. The CDR3 runs 16 residues. The CDR3 coding sequence is TGTGCCATCAGTGAGTCGAGGACAGGGGGGAATTCACCCCTCCACTTT. Encoded protein: CAISESRTGGNSPLHF.

CDR3 region: CASSDAEGLTYNEQFF. In DNA form, the CDR3 reads TGTGCCAGCAGCGATGCGGAGGGGCTTACCTACAATGAGCAGTTCTTC. This chain links TRBV5-4 with TRBJ2-1; D perhaps matches TRBD2 (6 bases). The CDR3 spans 16 residues. The V gene's germline CDR1 is SGHNT and CDR2 YYREEE (reference sequence). V gave up 4 bases and J gave up 2 bases, with 16 bases separating them.

The DNA of the CDR3 is TGTGCCAGCCTCCCGACAGTACAAGAGACCCAGTACTTC. Translating it yields CASLPTVQETQYF. The chain is built from TRBV18 and TRBJ2-5; tentatively, D is TRBD1 (5 bases). Looked up from germline, CDR1 is KGHSH and CDR2 is LQKENI. The CDR3 is made up of 13 amino acids. The V end lost 8 bases, the J end lost 2 bases, and 12 bases lay between the germline ends.

The chain couples TRBV7-6 to TRBJ2-2, with unresolved D. There are 12 residues in the CDR3. CDR1 is SGHVS, CDR2 FNYEAQ, per germline. V lost 0 bases, J lost 8 bases, and 4 bases lay in between. As DNA, the CDR3 is TGTGCCAGCAGCTTAGCTCTGGGGGAGCTGTTTTTT. Amino acids: CASSLALGELFF.

The chain combines TRBV19 with TRBJ2-1, with D perhaps matching TRBD1 (5 bases). Deletions cut 5 bases from V and 0 bases from J, with 29 bases between. This CDR3 comprises 21 residues. Germline V gene lookup returns CDR1 LNHDA and CDR2 SQIVND (reference sequence). The CDR3 bases are TGTGCCAGTAGTGGGGCCAAGGGTACTATCCAATTAACGAGCTCCTACAATGAGCAGTTCTTC. Protein sequence: CASSGAKGTIQLTSSYNEQFF. The whole variable domain, remainder taken from reference TRBV19 and TRBJ2-1, is DGGITQSPKYLFRKEGQNVTLSCEQNLNHDAMYWYRQDPGQGLRLIYYSQIVNDFQKGDIAEGYSVSREKKESFPLTVTSAQKNPTAFYLCASSGAKGTIQLTSSYNEQFFGPGTRLTVL.

The chain has TRBV5-1 and TRBJ2-5; 11 positions match TRBD2. The V gene's germline CDR1 is SGHRS and CDR2 YFSETQ. Germline trimming cut 3 bases from V and 5 bases from J; bases unmatched to any gene: 21. The CDR3 contains 20 residues. Here the CDR3 reads CASSSLRTSGSMSPMETQYF. CDR3 coding DNA: TGCGCCAGCAGCTCCCTTAGGACTAGCGGGTCGATGTCGCCTATGGAGACCCAGTACTTC.

This chain joins TRBV2 and TRBJ2-5; 14 bases map to TRBD2. Per germline, CDR1 SNHLY and CDR2 FYNNEI. V lost 8 bases to trimming and J lost 4 bases; unmatched junction nucleotides: 12. The CDR3 extends over 17 amino acids. CDR3 loop: CASDTGTSGRRGETQYF. The CDR3 DNA sequence: TGTGCCAGCGACACCGGGACTAGCGGGAGAAGGGGAGAGACCCAGTACTTC.

The chain carries TRBV23-1 and TRBJ2-7, with a weak D call TRBD1 (6 bases). TRBV23-1 is an open reading frame whose function is uncertain. There are 10 residues in the CDR3. Trimming stripped 11 bases from V and 2 bases from J, with 7 bases between. Written as DNA, the CDR3 is TGCGCCGGACAGACCTACGAGCAGTACTTC. This encodes CAGQTYEQYF.

The CDR3 is CATSREREKDTQYF. The CDR3 DNA reads TGTGCCACCAGCAGAGAGCGGGAGAAAGATACGCAGTATTTT. The rearrangement uses TRBV15 and TRBJ2-3; 7 bases line up with TRBD2. V was pared by 0 bases and J by 5 bases, with 2 bases of the junction left unmatched. CDR3 size: 14 residues. In germline, CDR1 is LNHNV, CDR2 YYDKDF (reference sequence).

The chain has TRBV18 and TRBJ1-1; possible D gene TRBD1, 6 bases. Germline CDR1 is KGHSH and CDR2 is LQKENI. With 1 base removed from V and 2 bases from J, the gap between germline ends came to 14 bases. This CDR3 comprises 16 residues. CDR3 in DNA: TGTGCCAGCTCACCACAGTCCTGGGGACAAAACACTGAAGCTTTCTTT. It specifies CASSPQSWGQNTEAFF.

The table lists this clone with a few counts. The V and J genes are TRBV21-1 and TRBJ2-1; the D call of TRBD2 is as the table states it, not checked on the DNA. TRBV21-1 represents a pseudogene. The CDR3 runs to 15 residues. In DNA, the CDR3 is TGTGCCAGCAGCAAAAACGATCTAGCGGGAGATGAGCAGTTCTTC. It translates to CASSKNDLAGDEQFF.

The rearrangement uses TRBV27 and TRBJ1-5; D is undetermined. Germline V gene data show CDR1 as MNHEY and CDR2 as SMNVEV (reference sequence). Trimming took 5 bases from V and 9 from J, leaving 11 bases between them. This CDR3 has 12 amino acids. CDR3 sequence (DNA): TGTGCCAGCAGTCCCCTCCCCCCGCCCCAGCATTTT. This translates into CASSPLPPPQHF.

V is TRBV29-1 and J is TRBJ2-1, with TRBD1 identical over 11 bases. CDR1 is SQVTM and CDR2 is ANQGSEA in the germline V gene. J gave up 6 bases and V 5 bases, and 6 bases lay outside the gene matches. This CDR3 contains 14 residues. For the CDR3, the DNA is TGCAGCGTTCCCAAGGGGACAGGGGGCAATGAGCAGTTCTTC. This codes for CSVPKGTGGNEQFF.

Only one count was recorded for this clone. This rearrangement joins TRBV3-1 (or the pseudogene TRBV3-2) to TRBJ2-3; tentative D call: TRBD2 (6 bases). Germline V CDR1 and CDR2: LGHDT, YNNKEL (reference sequence). The V end lost 2 bases, the J end lost 5 bases, and 11 bases lay between the germline ends. The CDR3 sequence is 14 residues long. The CDR3 here is CASSQRGDGDTQYF. The DNA of the CDR3 is TGTGCCAGCAGCCAACGCGGGGACGGAGATACGCAGTATTTT.

This chain links TRBV5-1 with TRBJ1-2; D gene uncertain. This CDR3 is built from 14 residues. Between the trimmed V and J ends, which lost 1 base and 8 bases, there was a span of 15 bases. CDR1 and CDR2 (germline): SGHRS, YFSETQ. In DNA form, the CDR3 reads TGCGCCAGCAGCTTGCAGTGGGCATCCCACGGCTACACCTTC. It specifies CASSLQWASHGYTF.

The rearrangement joins TRBV19 to TRBJ1-2; unclear D gene. The CDR3 contains 14 residues. V lost 3 bases to trimming and J lost 1 base, with 9 bases between them. Germline V lookup: CDR1 LNHDA, CDR2 SQIVND (reference sequence). CDR3 nucleotide sequence: TGTGCCAGTAGTATGTTTCGAGGTAACTATGGCTACACCTTC. Translating gives CASSMFRGNYGYTF. Filled out from reference TRBV19 and TRBJ1-2, the complete variable domain reads DGGITQSPKYLFRKEGQNVTLSCEQNLNHDAMYWYRQDPGQGLRLIYYSQIVNDFQKGDIAEGYSVSREKKESFPLTVTSAQKNPTAFYLCASSMFRGNYGYTFGSGTRLTVV.

The chain couples TRBV5-1 to TRBJ2-3; 9 bases match TRBD2. Germline trimming cut 4 bases from V and 4 bases from J; bases unmatched to any gene: 13. The CDR3 has 17 amino acids. CDR1 and CDR2 (germline): SGHRS, YFSETQ. DNA of the CDR3: TGCGCCAGCAGCCCGGGTGTTGAAGCGGGAGGCCCAGATACGCAGTATTTT. This sequence encodes CASSPGVEAGGPDTQYF.

The chain joins TRBV28 to TRBJ2-7; 7 bases fit TRBD1. Germline CDR1 MDHEN, CDR2 SYDVKM. The CDR3 is made up of 15 amino acids. The V gene end was trimmed by 2 bases and the J gene end by 2 bases; junction bases not matched to a gene: 6. CDR3 protein: CASSLVGGSAYEQYF. The CDR3 DNA reads TGTGCCAGCAGTTTAGTAGGGGGCAGCGCCTACGAGCAGTACTTC.

The chain joins TRBV19 to TRBJ2-7, with TRBD1 matching 8 bases. CDR1 and CDR2 (germline): LNHDA, SQIVND (reference sequence). The length of the CDR3 is 15 residues. V shed 7 bases, J shed 0 bases, and the junction held 8 bases outside the gene matches. CDR3 loop: CASTPAGGISYEQYF. The DNA for the CDR3 is TGTGCCAGTACGCCCGCAGGGGGCATCTCCTACGAGCAGTACTTC.

The rearrangement uses TRBV3-1 (or the pseudogene TRBV3-2) and TRBJ1-5; possible D gene TRBD1, 5 bases. Germline lookup yields CDR1 LGHDT and CDR2 YNNKEL (reference sequence). V lost 0 bases and J lost 7, with 13 bases in between. The CDR3 is 15 amino acids. Here the CDR3 reads CASSQDLRDGQPQHF. In DNA form, the CDR3 reads TGTGCCAGCAGCCAAGATCTCAGGGATGGGCAGCCCCAGCATTTT.

The chain links TRBV10-1 to TRBJ2-3; 9 bases line up with TRBD1. CDR3 size: 15 residues. Germline V gives CDR1 WNHNN, CDR2 SYGVQD (reference sequence). J was trimmed by 5 bases and V by 2 bases; bases with no gene match: 5. The CDR3, as DNA: TGCGCCAGCAGTGAGGCCCGGGACAGGGAAGATACGCAGTATTTT. This translates into CASSEARDREDTQYF.

This clone was counted only a few times. The chain links TRBV12-3 or TRBV12-4 to TRBJ1-5; 9 nucleotides match TRBD1. The J segment lost 11 bases and the V segment lost 3 bases, leaving 5 bases of the junction unmatched. This CDR3 has 13 residues. The CDR3 sequence: CASSLVRDRAQHF. The CDR3 DNA sequence: TGTGCCAGCAGTTTGGTCCGGGACAGGGCCCAGCATTTT.

The V gene is TRBV11-3, the J gene TRBJ1-1; D not resolved. This CDR3 is 14 amino acids long. Germline-derived CDR1 and CDR2 are SGHNT and YENEEA. Trimming removed 2 bases at V and 1 base at J, with 8 bases between. CDR3 sequence reads: CASSLSQTNTEAFF. The CDR3 nucleotides are TGTGCCAGCAGCTTATCACAGACGAACACTGAAGCTTTCTTT.

The V call is TRBV9, the J call TRBJ1-1; tentative D call: TRBD1 (5 bases). Trimming removed 0 bases from V and 1 base from J, with 7 bases in between. CDR1 SGDLS and CDR2 YYNGEE come from the germline V gene. This CDR3 has 14 residues. The CDR3 nucleotides are TGTGCCAGCAGCGTAGACCAGGGGAACACTGAAGCTTTCTTT. Encoded protein: CASSVDQGNTEAFF. The whole variable domain, remainder taken from reference TRBV9 and TRBJ1-1, is DSGVTQTPKHLITATGQRVTLRCSPRSGDLSVYWYQQSLDQGLQFLIQYYNGEERAKGNILERFSAQQFPDLHSELNLSSLELGDSALYFCASSVDQGNTEAFFGQGTRLTVV.

This clone has only one observation. The chain is built from TRBV6-5 and TRBJ1-1; D not resolved. Deletions cut 2 bases from V and 5 bases from J, with 12 bases between. The length of the CDR3 is 14 residues. Germline CDR1 reads MNHEY; CDR2 reads SVGAGI. The CDR3 bases are TGTGCCAGCAGTTACGGAGGGATTGGAACTGAAGCTTTCTTT. Residues: CASSYGGIGTEAFF.

This clone was recorded at least ten times. The chain couples TRBV19 to TRBJ1-2, with a possible D match to TRBD1 (6 bases). Germline CDR1 LNHDA, CDR2 SQIVND (reference sequence). Trimming took off 3 bases at V and 2 bases at J, with 19 bases between the two ends. CDR3 length: 17 residues. The CDR3 DNA is TGTGCCAGTAGTATTTCTCGGGCAGGGGCTTTGAACTATGGCTACACCTTC. It codes for CASSISRAGALNYGYTF.

CDR3 sequence reads: CASSLDSAGVVLTEAFF. The CDR3 bases are TGTGCCAGCAGCTTAGATTCGGCAGGGGTGGTACTCACTGAAGCTTTCTTT. The V gene is TRBV11-3, the J gene TRBJ1-1; D possibly corresponds to TRBD1 (6 bases). Germline assignment: CDR1 SGHNT and CDR2 YENEEA. Trimming took 0 bases from V and 4 from J, leaving 18 bases between them. CDR3 length: 17 residues.

V is TRBV18 and J is TRBJ1-1, with a possible D match to TRBD1 (5 bases). The V gene's germline CDR1 is KGHSH and CDR2 LQKENI. This CDR3 has 14 amino acids. Trimming left V 6 bases short and J 3 bases short, with 14 bases between. The CDR3 is CASSQVARDTEAFF. The CDR3, as DNA: TGTGCCAGCTCCCAAGTGGCCAGGGACACTGAAGCTTTCTTT. Combining the CDR3 with reference TRBV18 and TRBJ1-1 gives the whole variable domain NAGVMQNPRHLVRRRGQEARLRCSPMKGHSHVYWYRQLPEEGLKFMVYLQKENIIDESGMPKERFSAEFPKEGPSILRIQQVVRGDSAAYFCASSQVARDTEAFFGQGTRLTVV.

The CDR3 DNA follows: TGTGCCAGCAGCCGGGGACAGGGGGTGGGCGGCTACACCTTC. Amino acid sequence: CASSRGQGVGGYTF. This chain uses TRBV11-2 with TRBJ1-2; 11 bases map to TRBD1. V shed 5 bases, J shed 8 bases, and the junction held 7 bases outside the gene matches. The CDR3 has 14 amino acids. CDR1 is SGHAT and CDR2 is FQNNGV in the germline V gene.